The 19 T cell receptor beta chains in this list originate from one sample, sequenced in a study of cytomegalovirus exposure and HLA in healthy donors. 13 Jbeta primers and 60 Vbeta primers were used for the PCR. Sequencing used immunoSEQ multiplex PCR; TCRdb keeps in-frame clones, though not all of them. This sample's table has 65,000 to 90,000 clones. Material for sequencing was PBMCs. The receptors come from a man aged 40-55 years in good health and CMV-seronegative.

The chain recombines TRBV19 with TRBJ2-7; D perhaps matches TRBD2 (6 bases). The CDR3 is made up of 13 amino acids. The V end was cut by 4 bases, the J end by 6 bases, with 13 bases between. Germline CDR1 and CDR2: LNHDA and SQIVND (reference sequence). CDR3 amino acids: CASSNLRESEQYF. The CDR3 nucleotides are TGTGCCAGTAGTAACCTCCGGGAGTCCGAGCAGTACTTC.

CDR3 in DNA: TGTGCCTGGAGTGTAGGGGGTCTCAATCAGCCCCAGCATTTT. Translation: CAWSVGGLNQPQHF. This chain uses TRBV30 with TRBJ1-5; weak D call: TRBD1 (6 bases). This CDR3 has 14 residues. The V and J ends lost 0 bases and 3 bases respectively, with 9 bases between them. Germline V lookup: CDR1 GTSNPN, CDR2 SVGIG (reference sequence).

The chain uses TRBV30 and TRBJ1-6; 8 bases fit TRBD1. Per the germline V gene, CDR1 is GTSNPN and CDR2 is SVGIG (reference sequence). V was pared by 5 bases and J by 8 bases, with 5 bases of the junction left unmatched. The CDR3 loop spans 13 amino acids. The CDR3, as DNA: TGTGCCTGGGGGGGACAGGTTCATTCACCCCTCCACTTT. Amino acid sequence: CAWGGQVHSPLHF.

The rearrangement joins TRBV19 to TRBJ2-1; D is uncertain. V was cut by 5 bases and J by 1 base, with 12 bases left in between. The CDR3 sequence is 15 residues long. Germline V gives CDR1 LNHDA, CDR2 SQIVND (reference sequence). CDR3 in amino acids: CASSPEAASYNEQFF. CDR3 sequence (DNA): TGTGCCAGTAGTCCAGAGGCCGCTTCCTACAATGAGCAGTTCTTC.

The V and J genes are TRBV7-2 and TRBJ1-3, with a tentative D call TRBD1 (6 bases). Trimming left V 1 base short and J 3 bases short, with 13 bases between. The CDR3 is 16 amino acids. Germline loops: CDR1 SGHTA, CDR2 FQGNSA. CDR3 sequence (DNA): TGTGCCAGCAGCTTAGGGCGGGGGGCGCTTGGAAACACCATATATTTT. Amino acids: CASSLGRGALGNTIYF. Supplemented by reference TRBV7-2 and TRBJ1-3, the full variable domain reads GAGVSQSPSNKVTEKGKDVELRCDPISGHTALYWYRQSLGQGLEFLIYFQGNSAPDKSGLPSDRFSAERTGGSVSTLTIQRTQQEDSAVYLCASSLGRGALGNTIYFGEGSWLTVV.

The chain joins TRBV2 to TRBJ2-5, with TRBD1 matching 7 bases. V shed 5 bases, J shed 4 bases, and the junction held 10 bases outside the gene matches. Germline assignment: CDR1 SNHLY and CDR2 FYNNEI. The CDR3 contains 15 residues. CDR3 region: CASSLQGRGPETQYF. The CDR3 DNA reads TGTGCCAGCAGTTTACAGGGGAGAGGGCCAGAGACCCAGTACTTC. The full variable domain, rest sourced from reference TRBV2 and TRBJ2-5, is EPEVTQTPSHQVTQMGQEVILRCVPISNHLYFYWYRQILGQKVEFLVSFYNNEISEKSEIFDDQFSVERPDGSNFTLKIRSTKLEDSAMYFCASSLQGRGPETQYFGPGTRLLVL.

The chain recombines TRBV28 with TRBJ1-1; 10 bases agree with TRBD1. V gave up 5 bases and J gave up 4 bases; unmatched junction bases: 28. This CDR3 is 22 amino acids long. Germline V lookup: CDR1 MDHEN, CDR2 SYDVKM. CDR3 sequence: CASSLIPGTGDGSLLTVTEAFF. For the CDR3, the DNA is TGTGCCAGCAGTCTCATCCCTGGGACAGGGGATGGGTCCCTCCTTACCGTCACTGAAGCTTTCTTT.

The CDR3 is CASSPDSMPQHF. In DNA, the CDR3 is TGTGCCAGCTCACCTGATAGTATGCCCCAGCATTTT. The chain joins TRBV18 to TRBJ1-5; D call uncertain. The V and J ends lost 3 bases and 9 bases respectively, with 9 bases between them. The CDR3 is 12 residues long. Germline V gene data show CDR1 as KGHSH and CDR2 as LQKENI.

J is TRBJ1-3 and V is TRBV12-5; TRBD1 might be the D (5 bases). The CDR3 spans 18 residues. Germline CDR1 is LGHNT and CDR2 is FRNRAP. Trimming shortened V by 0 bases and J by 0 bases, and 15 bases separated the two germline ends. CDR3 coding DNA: TGTGCTAGTGGTTTGGTACTTGGGGGGTTCAACTCTGGAAACACCATATATTTT. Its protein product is CASGLVLGGFNSGNTIYF.

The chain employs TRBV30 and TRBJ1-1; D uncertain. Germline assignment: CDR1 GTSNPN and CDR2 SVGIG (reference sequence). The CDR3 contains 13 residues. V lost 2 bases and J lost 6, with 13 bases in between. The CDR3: CAWSLTERAEAFF. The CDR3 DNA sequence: TGTGCCTGGAGTTTAACCGAGAGGGCTGAAGCTTTCTTT.

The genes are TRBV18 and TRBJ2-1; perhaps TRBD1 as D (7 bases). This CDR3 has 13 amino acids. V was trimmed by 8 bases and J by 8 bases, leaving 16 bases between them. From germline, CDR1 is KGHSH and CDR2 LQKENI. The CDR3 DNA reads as TGTGCCAGCGCCGAAGGAGGGGGCTATGAGCAGTTCTTC. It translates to CASAEGGGYEQFF.

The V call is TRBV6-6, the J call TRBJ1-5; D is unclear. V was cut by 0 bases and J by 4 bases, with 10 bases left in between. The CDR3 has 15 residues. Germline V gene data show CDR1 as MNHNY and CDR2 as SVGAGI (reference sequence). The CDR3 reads CASSYSGGGNQPQHF. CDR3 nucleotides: TGTGCCAGCAGTTACTCGGGTGGAGGAAATCAGCCCCAGCATTTT.

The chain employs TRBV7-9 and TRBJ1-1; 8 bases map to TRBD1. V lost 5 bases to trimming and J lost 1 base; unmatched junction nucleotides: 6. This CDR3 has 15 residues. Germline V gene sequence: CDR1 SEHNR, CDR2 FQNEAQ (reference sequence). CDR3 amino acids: CASSGWTGQNTEAFF. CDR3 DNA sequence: TGTGCCAGCAGCGGATGGACAGGGCAGAACACTGAAGCTTTCTTT. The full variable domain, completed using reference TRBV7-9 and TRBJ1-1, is DTGVSQNPRHKITKRGQNVTFRCDPISEHNRLYWYRQTLGQGPEFLTYFQNEAQLEKSRLLSDRFSAERPKGSFSTLEIQRTEQGDSAMYLCASSGWTGQNTEAFFGQGTRLTVV.

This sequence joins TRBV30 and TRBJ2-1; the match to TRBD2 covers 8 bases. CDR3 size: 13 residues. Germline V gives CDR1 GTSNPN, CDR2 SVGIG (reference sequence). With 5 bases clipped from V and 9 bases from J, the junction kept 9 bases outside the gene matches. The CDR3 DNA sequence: TGTGCCTGGTGGAGCGGGGGCGCGGGTGAGCAGTTCTTC. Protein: CAWWSGGAGEQFF.

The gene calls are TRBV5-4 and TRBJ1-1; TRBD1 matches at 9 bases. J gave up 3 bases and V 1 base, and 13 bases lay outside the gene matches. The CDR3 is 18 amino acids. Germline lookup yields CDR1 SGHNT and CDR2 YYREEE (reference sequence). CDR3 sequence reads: CASSLLHRTGASYTEAFF. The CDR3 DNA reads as TGTGCCAGCAGCTTGCTCCACCGGACAGGGGCTTCGTACACTGAAGCTTTCTTT.

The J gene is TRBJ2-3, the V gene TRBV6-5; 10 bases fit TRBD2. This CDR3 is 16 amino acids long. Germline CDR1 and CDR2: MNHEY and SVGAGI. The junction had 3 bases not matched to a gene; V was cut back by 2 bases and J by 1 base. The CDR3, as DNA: TGTGCCAGCAGTTACGGAGGGACTAGCGGCACAGATACGCAGTATTTT. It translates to CASSYGGTSGTDTQYF.

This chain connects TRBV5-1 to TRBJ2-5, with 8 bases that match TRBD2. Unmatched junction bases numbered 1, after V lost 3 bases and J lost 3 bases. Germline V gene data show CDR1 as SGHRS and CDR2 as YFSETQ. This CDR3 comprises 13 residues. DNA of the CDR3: TGCGCCAGCAGCTCGGGACTAGAAGAGACCCAGTACTTC. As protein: CASSSGLEETQYF.

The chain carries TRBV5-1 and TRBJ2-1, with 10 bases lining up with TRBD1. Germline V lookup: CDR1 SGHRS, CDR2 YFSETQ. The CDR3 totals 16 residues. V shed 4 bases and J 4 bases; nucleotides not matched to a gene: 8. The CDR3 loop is CASSPTGTGVYNEQFF. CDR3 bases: TGCGCCAGCAGCCCTACCGGGACAGGGGTATACAATGAGCAGTTCTTC.

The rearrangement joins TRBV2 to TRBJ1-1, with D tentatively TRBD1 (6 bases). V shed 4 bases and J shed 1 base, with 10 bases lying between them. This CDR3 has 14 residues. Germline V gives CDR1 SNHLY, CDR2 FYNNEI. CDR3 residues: CASSAGEGNTEAFF. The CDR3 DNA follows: TGTGCCAGCAGTGCAGGGGAGGGGAACACTGAAGCTTTCTTT.